The clone carrying this T cell receptor (beta chain) has at least ten counts. Its antigen is not identified. Preparation methods for the bulk TCR libraries were those previously described, with listed TCR primers. TCRdb re-called the PCR reads with MiXCR, one entry per CDR3 protein. The sample yields under 600,000 distinct CDR3 sequences, 25% seen once. The CDR3 has 13 residues. Per the germline V gene, CDR1 is GTSNPN and CDR2 is SVGIG (reference sequence). V gave up 5 bases and J gave up 5 bases; unmatched junction bases: 5. The data stem from a study of molecular identifiers for immune sequencing clone quantification. Study-wide results and caveats: Among some 990,000 naive cells, as was reported, spiked Jurkat TCR RNA from one cell was detectable. It was shown that clones above 20 RNA copies held over 97% of effector molecules, but under 1% in naive cells.

The receptor was derived from a human donor in good health. Some libraries in this study had Jurkat cell RNA spiked in. The chain links TRBV30 to TRBJ2-5, with TRBD1 matching 10 bases. Sequencing input: naive CD8+ T cells from blood, with Jurkat cell RNA spiked in. Subset described: FACS-sorted CD8+CD4-CCR7+CD45RA+ naive T cells. The CDR3 reads CAWSDRGWETQYF. The CDR3 DNA reads TGTGCCTGGTCGGACAGGGGGTGGGAGACCCAGTACTTC.